The sequence of this T cell receptor (beta chain) was determined in a study of cytomegalovirus exposure and HLA in healthy donors. General study results and limits: Within the data, a cluster of highly shared sequence variants was likely a sequencing artifact. A later analysis showed HLA-associated TCR beta chains outstripping equally common others in clonal expansion.

A multiplex PCR was run with 60 Vbeta primers and 13 Jbeta primers. As originally analysed: As a later analysis found, there were approximately 80 million unique TCR beta chains, of which some 9.9 million were shared. The assay was immunoSEQ multiplex PCR, and TCRdb's table has in-frame clones only and misses some. The V and J calls and clone size come from that table; D and trimming were worked out from the DNA. In the table there are 90,000 to 95,000 clones, roughly four fifths of which are singletons. The CDR3 consists of 15 residues. Germline V gene sequence: CDR1 SGDLS, CDR2 YYNGEE. V gave up 0 bases and J gave up 4 bases, with 11 bases separating them. For this clone: Antigen: not known.

This chain links TRBV9 with TRBJ2-1; maybe TRBD2 (6 bases). Sample: PBMCs. This sequence was found in a man aged 25 to 45 in good health and CMV-seronegative. The CDR3 region is CASSVEAGLYNEQFF. CDR3 DNA sequence: TGTGCCAGCAGCGTAGAGGCGGGGCTATACAATGAGCAGTTCTTC.